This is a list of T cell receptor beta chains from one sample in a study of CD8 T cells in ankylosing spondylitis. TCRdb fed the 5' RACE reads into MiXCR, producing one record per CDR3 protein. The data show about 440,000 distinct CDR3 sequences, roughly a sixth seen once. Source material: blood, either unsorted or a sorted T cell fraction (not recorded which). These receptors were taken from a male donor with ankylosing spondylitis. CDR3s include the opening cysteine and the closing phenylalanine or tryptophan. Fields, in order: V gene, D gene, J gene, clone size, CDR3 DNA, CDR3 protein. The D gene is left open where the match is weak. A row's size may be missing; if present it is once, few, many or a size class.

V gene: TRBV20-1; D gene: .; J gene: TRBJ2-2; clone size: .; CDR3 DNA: TGCAGTGCTAGAGATGCACGGTCGAACACCGGGGAGCTGTTTTTT; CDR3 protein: CSARDARSNTGELFF
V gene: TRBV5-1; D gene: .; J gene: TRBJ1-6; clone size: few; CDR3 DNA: TGCGCCAGCAGCCGGCGGGAAAGCTCCTATAATTCACCCCTCCACTTT; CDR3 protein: CASSRRESSYNSPLHF
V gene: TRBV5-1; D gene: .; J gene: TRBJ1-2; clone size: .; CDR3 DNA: TGCGCCAGCAGATTGACAGTTATTATGTCCGCTAACTATGGCTACACCTTC; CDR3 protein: CASRLTVIMSANYGYTF
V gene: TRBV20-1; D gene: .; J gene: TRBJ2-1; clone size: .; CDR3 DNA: TGCAGTGCTAGAGTAGGCGGGTTCTACAATGAGCAGTTCTTC; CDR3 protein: CSARVGGFYNEQFF
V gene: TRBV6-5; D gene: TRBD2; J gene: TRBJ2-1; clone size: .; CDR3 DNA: TGTGCCAGCAGTTTAACAATTGGACTAGCGGGCTTGGGCGAGCAGTTCTTC; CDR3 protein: CASSLTIGLAGLGEQFF
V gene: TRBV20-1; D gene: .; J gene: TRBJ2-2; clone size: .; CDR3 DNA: TGCAGTGCTCCGGACAGGAGGGGAACCGGGGAGCTGTTTTTT; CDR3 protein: CSAPDRRGTGELFF
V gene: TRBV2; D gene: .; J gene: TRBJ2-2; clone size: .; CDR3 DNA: .; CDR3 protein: CASSGNRVVGELFFF
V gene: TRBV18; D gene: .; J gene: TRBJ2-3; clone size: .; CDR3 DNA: TGTGCCAGCTCACCAATTCCGCAAGGAGATACGCAGTATTTT; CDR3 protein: CASSPIPQGDTQYF
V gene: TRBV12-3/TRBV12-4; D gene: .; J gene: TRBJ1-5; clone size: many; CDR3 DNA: TGTGCCAGCAGTTTTCGGGGGGCGAATCAGCCCCAGCATTTT; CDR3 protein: CASSFRGANQPQHF
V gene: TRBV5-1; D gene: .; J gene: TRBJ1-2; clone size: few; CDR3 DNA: TGCGCCAGCAGCTTGGAGCCAGCTAACTATGGCTACACCTTC; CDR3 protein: CASSLEPANYGYTF
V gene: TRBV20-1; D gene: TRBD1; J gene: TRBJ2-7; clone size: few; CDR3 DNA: TGCAGTGTTGCAAAGGGACAGGGATCCTCCTACGAGCAGTACTTC; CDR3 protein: CSVAKGQGSSYEQYF
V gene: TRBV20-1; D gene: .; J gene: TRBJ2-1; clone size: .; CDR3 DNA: TGCAGTGCGATGATAGCGGGAGTAACAGGGGGTGAGCAGTTCTTC; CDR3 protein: CSAMIAGVTGGEQFF
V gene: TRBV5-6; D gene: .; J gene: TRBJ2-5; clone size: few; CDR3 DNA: TGTGCCAGCAGCTTATTGGACTCGCAAGAGACCCAGTACTTC; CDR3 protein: CASSLLDSQETQYF
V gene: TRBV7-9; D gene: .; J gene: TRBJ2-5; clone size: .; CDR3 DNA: TGTGCCAGCAGCTTAGAAGGCAGGGGCGAAGAGACCCAGTACTTC; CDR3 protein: CASSLEGRGEETQYF
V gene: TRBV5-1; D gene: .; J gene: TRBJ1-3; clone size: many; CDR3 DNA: TGCGCCAGCAGCATGAGCCCCACAGGGAACTCTGGAAACACCATATATTTT; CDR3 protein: CASSMSPTGNSGNTIYF
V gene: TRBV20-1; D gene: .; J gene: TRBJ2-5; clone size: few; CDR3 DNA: TGCAGTGCTAGAGATACAGGACTATGGGAGACCCAGTACTTC; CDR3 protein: CSARDTGLWETQYF
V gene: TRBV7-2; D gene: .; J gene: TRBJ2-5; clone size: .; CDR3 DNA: TGTGCCAGCAGCTTAGGCGACCTGAGGGAGACCCAGTACTTC; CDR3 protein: CASSLGDLRETQYF
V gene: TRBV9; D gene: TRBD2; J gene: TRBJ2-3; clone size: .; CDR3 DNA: TGTGCCAGCAGCGTAGGATCAGGGACTACCACAAATACGCAGTATTTT; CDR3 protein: CASSVGSGTTTNTQYF
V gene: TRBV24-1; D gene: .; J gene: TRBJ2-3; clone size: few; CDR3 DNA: TGTGCCACCAGTGATTCCCCTACGGTGGATACGCAGTATTTT; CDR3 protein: CATSDSPTVDTQYF
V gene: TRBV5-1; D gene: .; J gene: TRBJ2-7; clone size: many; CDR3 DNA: TGCGCCAGCAGCTTGGGAACGACCTACGAGCAGTACTTC; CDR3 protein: CASSLGTTYEQYF
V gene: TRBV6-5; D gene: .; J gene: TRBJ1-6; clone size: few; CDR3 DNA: TGTGCCAGCAGTTACTCCGGGGATTCACCCCTCCACTTT; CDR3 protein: CASSYSGDSPLHF
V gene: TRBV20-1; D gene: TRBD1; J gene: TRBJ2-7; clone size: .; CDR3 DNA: TGCAGTGCTACCAGACAGGGGACATCCTACGAGCAGTACTTC; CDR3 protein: CSATRQGTSYEQYF
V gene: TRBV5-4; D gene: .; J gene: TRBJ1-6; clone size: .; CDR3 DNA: TGTGCCAGCAGCTGGACACAACCAGGATCACCCCTCCACTTT; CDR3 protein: CASSWTQPGSPLHF
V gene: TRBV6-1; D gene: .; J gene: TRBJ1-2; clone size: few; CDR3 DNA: TGTGCCAGCAGGATCGGGGCAGGGGACTATGGCTACACCTTC; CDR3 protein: CASRIGAGDYGYTF
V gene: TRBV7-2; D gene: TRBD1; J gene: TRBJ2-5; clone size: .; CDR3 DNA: TGTGCCAGCAGCTTCGGACAGGGGTTTGAGACCCAGTACTTC; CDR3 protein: CASSFGQGFETQYF
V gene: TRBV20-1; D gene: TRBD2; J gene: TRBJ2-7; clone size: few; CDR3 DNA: TGCAGTGCTGCCGGACTAGCGGGGGCCCCGTCCTACGAGCAGTACTTC; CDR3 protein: CSAAGLAGAPSYEQYF
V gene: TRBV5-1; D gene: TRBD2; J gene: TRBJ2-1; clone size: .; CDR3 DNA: TGCGCCAGCAGCACCGGGGGGAGCTCCTACAATGAGCAGTTCTTC; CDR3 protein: CASSTGGSSYNEQFF
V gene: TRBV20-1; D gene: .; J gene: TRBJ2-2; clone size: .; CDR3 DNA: TGCAGTGCTAGATGGGGGCTAGCGTCCTTTAACACCGGGGAGCTGTTTTTT; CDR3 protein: CSARWGLASFNTGELFF
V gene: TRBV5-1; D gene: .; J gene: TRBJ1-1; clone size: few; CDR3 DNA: TGCGCCAGCAGCAAAAATAAGGGACGGGAGAACACTGAAGCTTTCTTT; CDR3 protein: CASSKNKGRENTEAFF
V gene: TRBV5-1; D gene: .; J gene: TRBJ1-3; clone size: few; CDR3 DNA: TGCGCCAGCAGCTTGGATTCGGCCAGTAACTCTGGAAACACCATATATTTT; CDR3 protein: CASSLDSASNSGNTIYF
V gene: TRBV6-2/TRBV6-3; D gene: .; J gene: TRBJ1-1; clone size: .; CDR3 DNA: TGTGCCAGCAGTTACTCACCAAACCCTAGGACTGAAGCTTTCTTT; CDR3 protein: CASSYSPNPRTEAFF
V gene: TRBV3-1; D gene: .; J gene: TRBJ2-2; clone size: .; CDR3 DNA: TGTGCCAGCAGCCAAGATGTTCGGATTATGGAGCTGTTTTTT; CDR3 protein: CASSQDVRIMELFF
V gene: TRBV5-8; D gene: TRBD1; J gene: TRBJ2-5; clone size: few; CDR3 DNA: TGTGCCAGCAGCCGGTTGGACAGGGGGTACCAAGAGACCCAGTACTTC; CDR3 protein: CASSRLDRGYQETQYF
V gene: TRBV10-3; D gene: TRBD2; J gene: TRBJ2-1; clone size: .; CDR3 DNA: TGTGCCATCAGTGAGGGGACTAGCGGGGCCAGGGCCAATGAGCAGTTCTTC; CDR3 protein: CAISEGTSGARANEQFF
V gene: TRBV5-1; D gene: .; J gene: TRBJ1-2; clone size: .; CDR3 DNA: TGCGCCAGCAGCTTGGGGGACCGACTTCCCAACTATGGCTACACCTTC; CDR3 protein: CASSLGDRLPNYGYTF
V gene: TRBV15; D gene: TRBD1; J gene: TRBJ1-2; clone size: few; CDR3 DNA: TGTGCCACCAGCAAGGGGGAATCGACAGGGAACTATGGCTACACCTTC; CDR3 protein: CATSKGESTGNYGYTF
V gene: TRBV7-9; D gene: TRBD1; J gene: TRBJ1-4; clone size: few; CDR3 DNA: TGTGCCAGCGGTCCGGGGGGGACAGCTAATGAAAAACTGTTTTTT; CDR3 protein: CASGPGGTANEKLFF
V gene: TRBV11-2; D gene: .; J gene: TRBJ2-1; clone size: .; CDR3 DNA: TGTGCCAGCAGCCGCCAGGGAGTCGGCAATGAGCAGTTCTTC; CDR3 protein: CASSRQGVGNEQFF
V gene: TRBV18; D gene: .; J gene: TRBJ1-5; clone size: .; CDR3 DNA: TGTGCCAGCTCACCACAGGGAGGGGGGGATCAGCCCCAGCATTTT; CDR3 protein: CASSPQGGGDQPQHF
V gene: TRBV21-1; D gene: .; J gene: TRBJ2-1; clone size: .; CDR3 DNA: TGTGCCAGCAGAAGCGGGGGTTCCTACAATGAGCAGTTCTTC; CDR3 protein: CASRSGGSYNEQFF
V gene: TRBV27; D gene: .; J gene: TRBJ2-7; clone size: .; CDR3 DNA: TGTGCCAGCAGTCTTTTTGCGGGGTCGGCCTACGAGCAGTACTTC; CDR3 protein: CASSLFAGSAYEQYF
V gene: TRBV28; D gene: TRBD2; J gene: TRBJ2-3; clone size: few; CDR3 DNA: TGTGCTTGGCGGACTAGCGGGAGGGCCCCAGATACGCAGTATTTT; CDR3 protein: CAWRTSGRAPDTQYF
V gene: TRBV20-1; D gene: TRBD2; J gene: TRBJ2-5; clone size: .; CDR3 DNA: TGCAGTGCTAGGGATCTAGCGGGAGCAGGGGAGACCCAGTACTTC; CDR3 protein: CSARDLAGAGETQYF
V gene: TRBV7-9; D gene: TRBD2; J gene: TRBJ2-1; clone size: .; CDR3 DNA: TGTGCCAGCAGCCGCCCCGGGACTAGCGACAATGAGCAGTTCTTC; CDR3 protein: CASSRPGTSDNEQFF
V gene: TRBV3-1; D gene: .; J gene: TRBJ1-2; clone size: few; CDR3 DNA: TGTGCCAGCAGCCAAGTCGAAAATGGCTACACCTTC; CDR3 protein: CASSQVENGYTF
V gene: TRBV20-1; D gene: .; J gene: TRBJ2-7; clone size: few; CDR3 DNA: TGCAGTGCTAGAGGGGGCCCGAGGACATCTTTCTACGAGCAGTACTTC; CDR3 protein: CSARGGPRTSFYEQYF
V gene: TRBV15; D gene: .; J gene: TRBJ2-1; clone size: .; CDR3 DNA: TGTGCCACCAGCAGAGTTGTGGGCAAATCCTACAATGAGCAGTTCTTC; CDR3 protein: CATSRVVGKSYNEQFF